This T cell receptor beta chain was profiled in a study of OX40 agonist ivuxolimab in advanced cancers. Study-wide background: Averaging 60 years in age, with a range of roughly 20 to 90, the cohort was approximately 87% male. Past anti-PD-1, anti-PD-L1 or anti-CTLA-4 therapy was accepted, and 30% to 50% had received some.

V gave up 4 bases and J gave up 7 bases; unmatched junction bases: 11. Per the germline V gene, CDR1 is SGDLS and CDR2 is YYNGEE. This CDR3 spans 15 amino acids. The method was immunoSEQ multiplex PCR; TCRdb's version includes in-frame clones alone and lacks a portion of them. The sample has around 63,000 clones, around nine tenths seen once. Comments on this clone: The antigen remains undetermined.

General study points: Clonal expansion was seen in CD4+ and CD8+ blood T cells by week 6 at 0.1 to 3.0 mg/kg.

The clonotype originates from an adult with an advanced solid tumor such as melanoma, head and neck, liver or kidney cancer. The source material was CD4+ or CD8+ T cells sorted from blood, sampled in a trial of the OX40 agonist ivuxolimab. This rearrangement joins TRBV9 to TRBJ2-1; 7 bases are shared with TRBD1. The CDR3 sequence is CASSLRQGGKNEQFF. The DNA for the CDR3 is TGTGCCAGCAGCCTACGACAGGGCGGTAAGAATGAGCAGTTCTTC.